A selection of T cell receptor beta chains follows, all from one sample in a study of Ad26.COV2.S vaccination and SARS-CoV-2 variants. The protocol was immunoSEQ multiplex PCR, while the TCRdb copy is restricted to in-frame clones and leaves out a portion. The sample contains under 550,000 clones, 90% of which appear only once. The starting material was peripheral blood, obtained in a trial of Ad26.COV2.S vaccine versus placebo. The receptors stem from a person aged 18-60 years who received the Ad26.COV2.S COVID-19 vaccine or a placebo. CDR3s include the opening cysteine and the closing phenylalanine or tryptophan. D genes are given only for firm matches. Expanded clones get a size class; other rows say once, few or many, or leave the size out.

d_call,j_call,clone_size,v_call,cdr3_length,cdr3_nt,cdr3_aa
NA,TRBJ1-4,NA,TRBV6-5,12,TGTGCCGGAGCGCGGCTTGGGGAAAAACTGTTTTTT,CAGARLGEKLFF
TRBD1,TRBJ1-1,once,TRBV6-5,16,TGTGCCAGCAGTTACCCGCCGGGACAGAGGAACACTGAAGCTTTCTTT,CASSYPPGQRNTEAFF
NA,TRBJ1-3,NA,TRBV7-8,13,TGTGCCAGCAGCTTAAGGACGGGAAACACCATATATTTT,CASSLRTGNTIYF
TRBD2,TRBJ2-7,NA,TRBV5-6,18,TGTGCCAGCAGCTTGGACAAAGCGACTAGCGGGAAACCCTACGAGCAGTACTTC,CASSLDKATSGKPYEQYF
NA,TRBJ2-2,NA,TRBV18,16,TGTGCCAGCTCACCCCGACCACTAACGAACACCGGGGAGCTGTTTTTT,CASSPRPLTNTGELFF
NA,TRBJ2-7,NA,TRBV3-1/TRBV3-2,11,TGTGCCAGCAGCCAAAACTACGAGCAGTACTTC,CASSQNYEQYF
NA,TRBJ2-1,once,TRBV20-1,11,TGCAGTGCCAAGGGGGATTACGAGCAGTTCTTC,CSAKGDYEQFF
NA,TRBJ2-3,NA,TRBV6-6,16,TGTGCCAGCACCATAAAGGGCAGTGTTAGCACAGATACGCAGTATTTT,CASTIKGSVSTDTQYF
NA,TRBJ1-3,once,TRBV7-2,12,TGTGCCAGCGGAGATTCTGGAAACACCATATATTTT,CASGDSGNTIYF
NA,TRBJ2-3,NA,TRBV7-2,15,TGTGCCAGCAGCTTAGCGACCGCGGCAGCCCATACGCAGTATTTT,CASSLATAAAHTQYF
NA,TRBJ2-3,NA,TRBV28,14,TGTGCCAGCAGTTTAACGGGGAGCACAGATACGCAGTATTTT,CASSLTGSTDTQYF
NA,TRBJ2-2,NA,TRBV14,13,TGTGCCAGCAGCCATATCTGGGGCGGGGAGCTGTTTTTT,CASSHIWGGELFF
TRBD1,TRBJ1-1,NA,TRBV5-1,13,TGCGCCAGCAGCTCGGACAGGGTGACTGAAGCTTTCTTT,CASSSDRVTEAFF
NA,TRBJ1-3,NA,TRBV3-1/TRBV3-2,10,TGTGCCAGCAGGGGAAACACCATATATTTT,CASRGNTIYF
NA,TRBJ2-2,NA,TRBV9,13,TGTGCCAGCAGCGTAGATCCCACCGGGGAGCTGTTTTTT,CASSVDPTGELFF
NA,TRBJ2-7,NA,TRBV30,14,TGTGCCTGGAGTAAGCGGCAGGGGTCCTACGAGCAGTACTTC,CAWSKRQGSYEQYF
TRBD1,TRBJ1-2,NA,TRBV19,15,TGTGCCAGTACCCTCCGACAGGGCTATAACTATGGCTACACCTTC,CASTLRQGYNYGYTF
TRBD1,TRBJ2-1,medium-sized,TRBV6-2/TRBV6-3,12,TGTGCCAGCAGCTGGACAGGGGATGAGCAGTTCTTC,CASSWTGDEQFF
TRBD2,TRBJ2-5,NA,TRBV7-2,16,TGTGCCAGCAGCTCTATAGAGAGCGGGAGTTTAGAGACCCAGTACTTC,CASSSIESGSLETQYF
NA,TRBJ1-6,NA,TRBV4-3,15,TGCGCCAGCAGCCAAGAATGGTTGAGGGGTTCACCCCTCCACTTT,CASSQEWLRGSPLHF
TRBD1,TRBJ2-3,NA,TRBV2,12,TGTGCCAGCACCGGGACAGGGGATACGCAGTATTTT,CASTGTGDTQYF
TRBD1,TRBJ1-5,NA,TRBV6-2/TRBV6-3,11,TGTGCCAGCAGTTCACAGGGGTCCCAGCATTTT,CASSSQGSQHF
NA,TRBJ1-5,NA,TRBV5-5,13,TGTGCCAGCAGCACACACGGCGGTCAGCCCCAGCATTTT,CASSTHGGQPQHF
TRBD2,TRBJ2-1,once,TRBV5-1,18,TGCGCCAGCAGCTTGGTGGCGGGAGGGCCTACAATTTACAATGAGCAGTTCTTC,CASSLVAGGPTIYNEQFF
NA,TRBJ2-3,few,TRBV7-9,19,TGTGCCAGCAGCCCAAATAGGATTAACCCCAGAGAACGCACAGATACGCAGTATTTT,CASSPNRINPRERTDTQYF
NA,TRBJ2-5,NA,TRBV11-3,13,TGTGCCAGCAGCGTCCACTACCAAGAGACCCAGTACTTC,CASSVHYQETQYF
NA,TRBJ2-1,NA,TRBV3-1/TRBV3-2,18,TGTGCCAGCAGCCAAGACTACCCCTACGGCGGGACCTACAATGAGCAGTTCTTC,CASSQDYPYGGTYNEQFF
TRBD1,TRBJ1-1,NA,TRBV2,13,TGTGCCAGCAGCGACAGGGGTACGACTGAAGCTTTCTTT,CASSDRGTTEAFF
NA,TRBJ1-6,NA,TRBV7-9,14,TGTGCCAGCAGCGAGACAGGAGGGAATTCACCCCTCCACTTT,CASSETGGNSPLHF
NA,TRBJ2-2,few,TRBV29-1,14,TGCAGCGTTGATGCAGGGAGGAACACCGGGGAGCTGTTTTTT,CSVDAGRNTGELFF
NA,TRBJ2-5,NA,TRBV7-3,15,TGTGCCAGCAGCTTAATGGAGGCAGGGCCAGAGACCCAGTACTTC,CASSLMEAGPETQYF
NA,TRBJ2-3,NA,TRBV7-9,14,TGTGCCAGCAGCTCACTAGATAACACAGATACGCAGTATTTT,CASSSLDNTDTQYF
NA,TRBJ1-3,NA,TRBV19,11,TGTGCCGGCAGGTTAGGAAACACCATATATTTT,CAGRLGNTIYF
NA,TRBJ2-2,NA,TRBV5-1,15,TGCGCCAGCAGCTTGGCCTCAGGGGCGACCGGGGAGCTGTTTTTT,CASSLASGATGELFF
TRBD2,TRBJ2-5,NA,TRBV7-6,16,TGTGCCAGCAGCTTAGGGGGTCTAGCGGGACAAGAGACCCAGTACTTC,CASSLGGLAGQETQYF
NA,TRBJ2-1,NA,TRBV6-5,13,TGTGCCAGCAGGGATAGCCGGGTGGTTGAGCAGTTCTTC,CASRDSRVVEQFF
NA,TRBJ2-6,NA,TRBV4-3,20,TGCGCCAGCATGCCCGGACCCTATGCCAGGGGCTCGTTGGGGGCCAACGTCCTGACTTTC,CASMPGPYARGSLGANVLTF
NA,TRBJ1-1,NA,TRBV5-1,13,TGCGCCAGCAGCTTCGACAGGAACACTGAAGCTTTCTTT,CASSFDRNTEAFF
NA,TRBJ2-3,NA,TRBV7-3,13,TGTGCCAGCAGCTCCTTACAGCGGGATACGCAGTATTTT,CASSSLQRDTQYF